The 28 T cell receptor beta chains below were found in one sample sequenced in a study of low-dose radiotherapy and immunotherapy resistance in tumors. TRAV- and TRBV-specific primers primed first-strand cDNA, covering alpha and beta chains. The PCR that amplified TCRs ran for 20 to 25 cycles, relying on a constant-region primer and a V-primer adapter. TCRdb reprocessed the reads via MiXCR and lists one record per CDR3 protein. This table holds tens of thousands of distinct CDR3 sequences, about 19% found once. Time point reported: before trial treatment. This specimen was PBMCs, taken before treatment. These receptors were taken from a male donor with prostate cancer.

V and J are TRBV9 and TRBJ1-1; a possible D gene is TRBD1 (6 bases). The length of the CDR3 is 15 residues. Germline V gene lookup returns CDR1 SGDLS and CDR2 YYNGEE. V lost 4 bases and J lost 5, with 18 bases in between. CDR3 nucleotide sequence: TGTGCCAGCAGCCCCCGTAGCGGGGGGGCTACTGAAGCTTTCTTT. This translates into CASSPRSGGATEAFF.

The rearrangement joins TRBV28 to TRBJ2-7; no clear D gene. The CDR3 totals 12 residues. Germline CDR1 is MDHEN and CDR2 is SYDVKM. V gave up 7 bases and J gave up 4 bases, with 11 bases separating them. The CDR3 coding sequence is TGTGCCAGCACTAAGTCTTCTTACGAGCAGTACTTC. Translation gives CASTKSSYEQYF.

This clonotype has only one observation. This likely traces to a read error, being one base from a far larger clone. The final CDR3 position lacks the conserved phenylalanine or tryptophan, pointing to a likely read error. The rearrangement joins TRBV7-3 to TRBJ1-6, with D unclear. Germline assignment: CDR1 SGHTA and CDR2 FQGTGA. Trimming stripped 7 bases from V and 3 bases from J, with 13 bases between. The CDR3 spans 15 residues. The CDR3 here is CASTYTGGYNSPLHL. CDR3 DNA sequence: TGTGCCAGCACCTACACCGGAGGCTATAATTCACCCCTCCACTTG.

This clonotype was found many times. The CDR3 sequence: CASRSPPQALASSPLHF. CDR3 coding DNA: TGTGCCAGTAGATCACCCCCGCAGGCCTTGGCGAGTTCACCCCTCCACTTT. The rearrangement joins TRBV19 to TRBJ1-6; no reliable D call. V lost 6 bases to trimming and J lost 9 bases, with 24 bases between them. This CDR3 region has 17 residues. Germline V CDR1 and CDR2: LNHDA, SQIVND (reference sequence).

The CDR3 DNA sequence: TGTGCCAGCAGCGTAGAAGGCAGGGGAGGGGCTGAAGCTTTCTTT. Protein sequence: CASSVEGRGGAEAFF. This rearrangement joins TRBV9 to TRBJ1-1, with a weak D call TRBD1 (6 bases). The V and J ends lost 0 bases and 6 bases respectively, with 15 bases between them. The CDR3 totals 15 residues. CDR1 is SGDLS, CDR2 YYNGEE, per germline.

This clonotype was counted ten times or more. This chain connects TRBV20-1 to TRBJ2-3; 9 positions match TRBD2. The CDR3 runs 17 residues. In germline, CDR1 is DFQATT, CDR2 SNEGSKA (reference sequence). V was clipped by 1 base and J by 0 bases; unmatched bases: 8. The CDR3 bases are TGCAGTGCTAGAGCTGTGGCGGGGGGGGCTAGCACAGATACGCAGTATTTT. Amino acid sequence: CSARAVAGGASTDTQYF.

This clonotype occurred once. The DNA is omitted, as the CDR3 cannot be located on it reliably, and the CDR3 follows TCRdb's listing. The V gene is TRBV6-8, the J gene TRBJ2-2. CDR1 is MNHGY, CDR2 SAAAGT, per germline. The CDR3 comprises 16 residues, both ends counted. The CDR3 sequence is CASRDGVRSTGELFFF.

This clonotype was seen repeatedly, ten times or more. The rearrangement links TRBV28 to TRBJ2-7; 11 bases match TRBD2. The V segment lost 7 bases and the J segment 6 bases; nucleotides outside the gene matches: 8. Germline V gives CDR1 MDHEN, CDR2 SYDVKM. The CDR3 runs 14 residues. CDR3 amino acids: CASIDSGRAAEQYF. The CDR3 DNA reads TGTGCCAGCATTGATAGCGGGAGGGCCGCCGAGCAGTACTTC.

The CDR3 loop is CASSLGLADSYNEQFF. CDR3 sequence (DNA): TGTGCCAGCAGCTTAGGTCTAGCGGACTCCTACAATGAGCAGTTCTTC. The chain joins TRBV7-9 to TRBJ2-1, with 7 nucleotides matching TRBD2. This CDR3 is built from 16 residues. Germline V gene lookup returns CDR1 SEHNR and CDR2 FQNEAQ (reference sequence). V gave up 1 base and J gave up 0 bases; unmatched junction bases: 3.

The rearrangement links TRBV4-1 to TRBJ2-7; no clear D. Germline-derived CDR1 and CDR2 are MGHRA and YSYEKL. The CDR3 contains 13 residues. V lost 1 base to trimming and J lost 7 bases, with 11 bases between them. CDR3 sequence: CASSQVLTGEQYF. For the CDR3, the DNA is TGCGCCAGCAGCCAAGTATTAACCGGGGAGCAGTACTTC.

This clonotype has at least ten counts. V usage is TRBV4-3 and J usage is TRBJ2-7; D is unresolved. The V gene's germline CDR1 is LGHNA and CDR2 YSLEER. The length of the CDR3 is 15 residues. The V and J ends lost 1 base and 0 bases respectively, with 10 bases between them. CDR3 sequence: CASSQGVSRSYEQYF. In DNA, the CDR3 is TGCGCCAGCAGCCAAGGTGTCAGCCGCTCCTACGAGCAGTACTTC.

This clonotype was seen a handful of times. The J gene is TRBJ2-5, the V gene TRBV27; no clear D. This CDR3 contains 14 residues. The germline V gene has CDR1 MNHEY and CDR2 SMNVEV (reference sequence). Trimming cost V 1 base and J 4 bases, with 10 bases left between them. CDR3 sequence: CASSLYAVGETQYF. The DNA for the CDR3 is TGTGCCAGCAGTTTATATGCGGTGGGAGAGACCCAGTACTTC.

At least ten counts were recorded for this clonotype. This rearrangement joins TRBV18 to TRBJ2-2, with TRBD2 as a possible D gene (5 bases). CDR3 length: 15 amino acids. CDR1 and CDR2 from the germline V gene are KGHSH and LQKENI. Trimming removed 0 bases from V and 1 base from J, with 6 bases in between. The CDR3 reads CASSPPRGNTGELFF. CDR3 DNA sequence: TGTGCCAGCTCACCACCCCGGGGGAACACCGGGGAGCTGTTTTTT.

With regard to this clonotype: This sequence may be a read error, since a much larger clone differs from it by one base. The DNA for the CDR3 is TGTGCCAGCAGACTCACACTAGCGGGGATTAGCAATGAGCAGTACTTC. Translated: CASRLTLAGISNEQYF. This chain joins TRBV6-8 and TRBJ2-7; TRBD2 matches 10 bases. Germline V gene lookup returns CDR1 MNHGY and CDR2 SAAAGT. After removal of 6 bases from V and 7 bases from J, the junction contained 15 bases not matched to a gene. The CDR3 covers 16 residues.

This clonotype was counted at least ten times. The chain recombines TRBV19 with TRBJ2-7, with D possibly being TRBD2 (6 bases). The CDR3 extends over 14 amino acids. V was shortened by 1 base and J by 3 bases, with 10 bases between the two germline ends. CDR1 is LNHDA, CDR2 SQIVND, per germline (reference sequence). CDR3: CASSIAGAVYEQYF. The CDR3 coding sequence is TGTGCCAGTAGTATAGCGGGAGCGGTCTACGAGCAGTACTTC.

Details on this clonotype: Only one base separates this from a far larger clonotype, so it likely reflects a read error. V and J are TRBV26 and TRBJ1-1. TRBV26 counts as a pseudogene. This CDR3 has 14 residues. For the CDR3, the DNA is TGTGTCAGCAGCTTGGAGGGGCTGGGCACTGAAGCTTTCTTT. Its protein is CVSSLEGLGTEAFF.

This clonotype has a handful of counts. The J gene is TRBJ2-1, the V gene TRBV18; 9 bases are shared with TRBD1. The CDR3 runs to 14 residues. V lost 3 bases, J lost 5 bases, and 2 bases stayed unmatched. Per the germline V gene, CDR1 is KGHSH and CDR2 is LQKENI. The DNA of the CDR3 is TGTGCCAGCTCACCTCGGGACAGGGACAATGAGCAGTTCTTC. This codes for CASSPRDRDNEQFF.

This clonotype was counted many times. The chain carries TRBV27 and TRBJ2-3; D may match TRBD1 or TRBD2 (5 bases each). This CDR3 comprises 16 residues. The ends were cut back, 2 bases at V and 3 bases at J, with 15 bases in the middle. Germline CDR1 is MNHEY and CDR2 is SMNVEV (reference sequence). The CDR3 bases are TGTGCCAGCAGTTTAGGACCAGGGAGATTAACAGATACGCAGTATTTT. It is translated as CASSLGPGRLTDTQYF.

This clonotype was detected a few times. One base away lies a much larger clone, so this may be a sequencing read error. The rearrangement uses TRBV2 and TRBJ1-5; D gene ambiguous. This CDR3 region has 15 residues. V was clipped by 5 bases and J by 0 bases, with 11 bases between them. CDR1 SNHLY and CDR2 FYNNEI come from the germline V gene. In nucleotides, the CDR3 is TGTGCCAGCAGTTTCGGCAGCAATAGCAATCAGCCCCAGCATTTT. This encodes CASSFGSNSNQPQHF.

This sequence joins TRBV24-1 and TRBJ2-1, with 12 bases that match TRBD2. J gave up 11 bases and V 9 bases, and 4 bases lay outside the gene matches. From germline, CDR1 is KGHDR and CDR2 SFDVKD. The CDR3 is 12 amino acids. The CDR3 DNA reads as TGTGCCACCCGTGGACTAGCGGGACAGCAGTTCTTC. It specifies CATRGLAGQQFF.

CDR3: CASSYSPGEPTDTQYF. The DNA of the CDR3 is TGTGCCAGCAGTTACAGTCCGGGGGAACCCACAGATACGCAGTATTTT. The chain joins TRBV6-2 or TRBV6-3 to TRBJ2-3; possibly TRBD2 for D (6 bases). The CDR3 runs to 16 residues. Trimming removed 2 bases from V and 2 bases from J, with 14 bases in between. From germline, CDR1 is MNHEY and CDR2 SVGEGT.

This clonotype was detected ten times or more. The chain uses TRBV7-2 and TRBJ2-1; 15 positions match TRBD2. V lost 3 bases, J lost 9 bases, and 12 bases stayed unmatched. The CDR3 consists of 18 residues. The V gene's germline CDR1 is SGHTA and CDR2 FQGNSA. The CDR3 sequence: CASSFGTSGRRVGGEQFF. For the CDR3, the DNA is TGTGCCAGCAGCTTCGGGACTAGCGGGAGGAGGGTGGGTGGTGAGCAGTTCTTC.

Ten or more counts support this clonotype. This chain uses TRBV23-1 with TRBJ2-6, with 7 positions matching TRBD2. TRBV23-1 is classed as an ORF, of uncertain function. There are 15 residues in the CDR3. The V segment lost 10 bases and the J segment 0 bases; nucleotides outside the gene matches: 6. CDR3 nucleotide sequence: TGCGCCACCCCCTCGGGGGGCTCTGGGGCCAACGTCCTGACTTTC. Translation: CATPSGGSGANVLTF.

This clonotype was seen at least ten times. The rearrangement uses TRBV19 and TRBJ1-1; no firm D call. Germline V CDR1 and CDR2: LNHDA, SQIVND (reference sequence). The CDR3 has 13 amino acids. The germline V and J ends were trimmed by 5 bases and 3 bases, with 10 bases remaining between them. CDR3 bases: TGTGCCAGTAGTCAAGAATGGGACACTGAAGCTTTCTTT. Its protein product is CASSQEWDTEAFF.

This clonotype was detected many times. The chain recombines TRBV6-5 with TRBJ2-7, with D uncertain. The CDR3 totals 15 residues. V lost 0 bases, J lost 3 bases, and 12 bases lay in between. CDR1 is MNHEY, CDR2 SVGAGI, per germline. CDR3 DNA sequence: TGTGCCAGCAGTTACTCCGGGCTGGGGAACTACGAGCAGTACTTC. This gives the protein CASSYSGLGNYEQYF.

Concerning this clonotype itself: A far larger clone is only one base removed, so a read error is likely. The gene calls are TRBV14 and TRBJ2-5; D unresolved. The CDR3 is 16 residues long. Per germline, CDR1 SGHDN and CDR2 FVKESK. The germline V and J ends were trimmed by 0 bases and 11 bases, with 22 bases remaining between them. CDR3 bases: TGTGCCAGCAGCCAAGATCGCCAGAGCTCCTACAATGAGCAGTACTTC. Protein sequence: CASSQDRQSSYNEQYF.

Concerning this clonotype itself: The likely explanation is a read error, given a far larger clone one base away. This chain connects TRBV11-1 to TRBJ1-1; maybe TRBD1 (5 bases). The CDR3 sequence is 16 residues long. CDR1 is SGHAT, CDR2 FQDESV, per germline (reference sequence). The CDR3 DNA sequence: TGTGCCAGCAGCTTCCGCGCGGGACTGAAGAACACTGATGCTTTCTTT. Its protein is CASSFRAGLKNTDAFF.

Details on this clonotype: A much more abundant neighbour one base away suggests this may be a read error. The chain joins TRBV12-3 or TRBV12-4 to TRBJ2-5; possibly TRBD1 for D (6 bases). CDR3 size: 13 residues. Deletions cut 5 bases from V and 11 bases from J, with 18 bases between. CDR3: CASSPGDHNEQYF. The CDR3 nucleotides are TGTGCCAGCAGTCCAGGGGACCACAATGAGCAGTACTTC.